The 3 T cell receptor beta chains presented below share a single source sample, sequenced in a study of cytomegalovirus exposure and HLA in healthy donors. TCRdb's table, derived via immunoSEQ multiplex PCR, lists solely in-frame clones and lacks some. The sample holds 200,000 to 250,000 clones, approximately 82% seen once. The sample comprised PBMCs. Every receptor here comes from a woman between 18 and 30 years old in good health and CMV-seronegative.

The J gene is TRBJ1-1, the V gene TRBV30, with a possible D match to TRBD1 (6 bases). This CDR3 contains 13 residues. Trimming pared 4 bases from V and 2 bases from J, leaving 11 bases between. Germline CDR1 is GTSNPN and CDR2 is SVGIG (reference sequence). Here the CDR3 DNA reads TGTGCCTGGACAGGGGCCATAAACACTGAAGCTTTCTTT. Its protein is CAWTGAINTEAFF.

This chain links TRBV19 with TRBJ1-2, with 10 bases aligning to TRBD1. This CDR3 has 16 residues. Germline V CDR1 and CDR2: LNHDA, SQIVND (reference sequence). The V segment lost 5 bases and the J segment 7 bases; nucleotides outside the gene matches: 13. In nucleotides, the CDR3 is TGTGCCAGTAGTCGACCCCGACAGGGGGCAATTGGTGGCTACACCTTC. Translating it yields CASSRPRQGAIGGYTF.

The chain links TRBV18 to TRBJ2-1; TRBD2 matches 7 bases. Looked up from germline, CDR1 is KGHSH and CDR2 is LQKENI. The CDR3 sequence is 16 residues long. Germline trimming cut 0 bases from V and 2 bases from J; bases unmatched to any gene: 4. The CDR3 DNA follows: TGTGCCAGCTCACCACCACGCGGGACTACCTACAATGAGCAGTTCTTC. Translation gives CASSPPRGTTYNEQFF. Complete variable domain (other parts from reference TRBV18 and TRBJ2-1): NAGVMQNPRHLVRRRGQEARLRCSPMKGHSHVYWYRQLPEEGLKFMVYLQKENIIDESGMPKERFSAEFPKEGPSILRIQQVVRGDSAAYFCASSPPRGTTYNEQFFGPGTRLTVL.